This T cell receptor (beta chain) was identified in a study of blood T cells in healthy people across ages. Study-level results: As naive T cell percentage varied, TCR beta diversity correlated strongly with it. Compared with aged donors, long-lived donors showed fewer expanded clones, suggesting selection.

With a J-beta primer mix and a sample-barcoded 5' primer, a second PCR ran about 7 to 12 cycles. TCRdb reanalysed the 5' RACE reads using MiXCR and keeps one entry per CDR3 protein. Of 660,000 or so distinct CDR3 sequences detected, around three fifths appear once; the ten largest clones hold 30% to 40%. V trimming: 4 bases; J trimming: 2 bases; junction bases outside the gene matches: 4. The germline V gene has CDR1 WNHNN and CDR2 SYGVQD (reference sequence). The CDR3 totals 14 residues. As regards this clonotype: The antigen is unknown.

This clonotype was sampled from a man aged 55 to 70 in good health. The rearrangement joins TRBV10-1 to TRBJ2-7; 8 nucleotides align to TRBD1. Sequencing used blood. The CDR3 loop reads CASSASGQAYEQYF. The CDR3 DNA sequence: TGCGCCAGCAGTGCCTCGGGACAGGCCTACGAGCAGTACTTC.